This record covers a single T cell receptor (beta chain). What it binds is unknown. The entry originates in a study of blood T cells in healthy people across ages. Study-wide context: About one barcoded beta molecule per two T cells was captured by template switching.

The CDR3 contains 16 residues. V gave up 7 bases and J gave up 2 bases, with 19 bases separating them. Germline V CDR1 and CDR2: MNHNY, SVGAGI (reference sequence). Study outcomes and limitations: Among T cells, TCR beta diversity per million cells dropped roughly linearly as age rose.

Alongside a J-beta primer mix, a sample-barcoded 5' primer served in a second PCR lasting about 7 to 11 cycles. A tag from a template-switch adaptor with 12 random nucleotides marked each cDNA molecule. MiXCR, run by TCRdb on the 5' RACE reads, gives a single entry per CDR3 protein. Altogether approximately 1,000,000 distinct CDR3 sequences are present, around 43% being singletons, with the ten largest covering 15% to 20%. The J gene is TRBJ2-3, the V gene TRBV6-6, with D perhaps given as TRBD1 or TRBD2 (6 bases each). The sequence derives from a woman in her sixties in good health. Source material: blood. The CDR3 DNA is TGTGCCAGCACCAACTGGGGGGCGCGGAACACAGATACGCAGTATTTT. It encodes CASTNWGARNTDTQYF.